The 21 T cell receptor beta chains below come from one sample, sequenced in a study of CD8 T cells in ankylosing spondylitis. TCRdb re-called the 5' RACE reads with MiXCR, one entry per CDR3 protein. Among approximately 220,000 distinct CDR3 sequences listed, about 10% were seen once. The sequenced sample was blood, either unsorted or a sorted T cell fraction (not recorded which). These receptors were obtained from a male donor with ankylosing spondylitis or in good health (not recorded which).

V usage is TRBV6-5 and J usage is TRBJ2-3; TRBD2 agrees at 7 bases. With V trimmed by 2 bases and J by 1 base, 0 bases remained unmatched. Germline CDR1 is MNHEY and CDR2 is SVGAGI. The CDR3 consists of 14 residues. The CDR3 DNA reads TGTGCCAGCAGTTACCGGGGGGGCACAGATACGCAGTATTTT. Translating gives CASSYRGGTDTQYF.

The J gene is TRBJ1-5, the V gene TRBV2, with a weak D call TRBD1 (5 bases). The germline CDR1 and CDR2 sequences are SNHLY and FYNNEI. Trimming took 6 bases from V and 3 from J, leaving 15 bases between them. This CDR3 comprises 15 residues. The CDR3 nucleotides read TGTGCCAGCAGCGCATCGGGGACGGTCAATCAGCCCCAGCATTTT. Protein product: CASSASGTVNQPQHF.

In this sample, this clonotype turned up a few times. CDR3 amino acids: CASSRGLTYEQYF. The CDR3 DNA is TGTGCCAGCAGCAGGGGACTTACCTACGAGCAGTACTTC. The chain recombines TRBV12-3 or TRBV12-4 with TRBJ2-7; D possibly matches TRBD1 or TRBD2 (6 bases each). CDR3 length equals 13 residues. V was cut by 6 bases and J by 2 bases, with 11 bases left in between.

This clonotype occurred many times. The V and J genes are TRBV10-3 and TRBJ2-1; no definite D call. The CDR3 covers 13 residues. Germline-derived CDR1 and CDR2 are ENHRY and SYGVKD. The V and J ends lost 7 bases and 4 bases respectively, with 11 bases between them. The CDR3: CAITSDKYNEQFF. The CDR3 nucleotides are TGTGCCATCACCTCTGACAAATACAATGAGCAGTTCTTC.

This clonotype has at least ten counts. The V gene is TRBV29-1, the J gene TRBJ1-1; D remains ambiguous. V lost 3 bases to trimming and J lost 5 bases, with 13 bases between them. The CDR3 is made up of 13 amino acids. Germline-derived CDR1 and CDR2 are SQVTM and ANQGSEA. In DNA, the CDR3 is TGCAGCGTTGACCCCGACGGAGGGACTGAAGCTTTCTTT. This translates into CSVDPDGGTEAFF.

This clonotype qualifies as medium-sized. This sequence joins TRBV24-1 and TRBJ2-2; no definite D call. The CDR3 loop spans 15 amino acids. Germline V CDR1 and CDR2: KGHDR, SFDVKD. The V and J ends lost 9 bases and 0 bases respectively, with 13 bases between them. The CDR3 DNA reads as TGTGCCACCGCTGTAGCCGGAGCGAACACCGGGGAGCTGTTTTTT. Encoded protein: CATAVAGANTGELFF.

CDR3 region: CASSGQGDTEAFF. CDR3 in DNA: TGTGCCAGCAGCGGACAGGGAGACACTGAAGCTTTCTTT. The chain links TRBV12-3 or TRBV12-4 to TRBJ1-1; TRBD1 aligns across 8 bases. The CDR3 sequence is 13 residues long. V shed 6 bases, J shed 3 bases, and the junction held 3 bases outside the gene matches.

This clonotype was recorded many times. The chain combines TRBV11-3 with TRBJ1-2; 11 bases map to TRBD1. With 5 bases clipped from V and 4 bases from J, the junction kept 15 bases outside the gene matches. The length of the CDR3 is 18 residues. Germline V lookup: CDR1 SGHNT, CDR2 YENEEA. The CDR3 coding sequence is TGTGCCAGCAGCCCCTCCCTAGTCGGGACAGGGGGTAGCTATGGCTACACCTTC. Amino acid sequence: CASSPSLVGTGGSYGYTF.

This clonotype was observed a few times. The chain carries TRBV3-1 and TRBJ1-1, with unresolved D. V dropped 8 bases and J dropped 6 bases, with 16 bases sitting between them. The CDR3 consists of 13 residues. The germline gives CDR1 LGHDT, CDR2 YNNKEL (reference sequence). The CDR3 loop is CASGPRGRAEAFF. For the CDR3, the DNA is TGTGCCAGCGGGCCTCGCGGGAGGGCTGAAGCTTTCTTT.

Concerning this clonotype: This may be a read error: a much more frequent sequence differs by one nucleotide. The gene calls are TRBV7-9 and TRBJ1-2; D call uncertain. Germline-derived CDR1 and CDR2 are SEHNR and FQNEAQ (reference sequence). The CDR3 sequence is 12 residues long. Trimming removed 1 base from V and 12 bases from J, with 12 bases in between. The CDR3 sequence is CASSLGGVGDTF. In nucleotides, the CDR3 is TGTGCCAGCAGCTTAGGCGGGGTCGGCGACACCTTC.

This clonotype has ten or more counts. The CDR3 reads CASSLNSGGGADTQYF. CDR3 coding DNA: TGTGCCAGCAGCTTAAATTCGGGCGGGGGTGCAGATACGCAGTATTTT. The rearrangement uses TRBV7-3 and TRBJ2-3; 7 bases are shared with TRBD2. Germline CDR1 reads SGHTA; CDR2 reads FQGTGA. Germline trimming cut 1 base from V and 4 bases from J; bases unmatched to any gene: 8. This CDR3 contains 16 residues.

About this clonotype itself: A read error may account for a junction end that differs from germline. J is TRBJ2-6 and V is TRBV11-2, with 9 bases lining up with TRBD2. The CDR3 length is 18 residues. The germline CDR1 and CDR2 sequences are SGHAT and FQNNGV. This CDR3 is CASSLDASGVSWANVLTF. CDR3 DNA: TGTGCCAGCAGCTTAGATGCTAGCGGGGTCTCTTGGGCCAACGTCCTGACTTTC.

V gene TRBV30 combines with J gene TRBJ2-2; D unresolved. The CDR3 has 12 residues. V lost 8 bases to trimming and J lost 7 bases, with 14 bases between them. Germline assignment: CDR1 GTSNPN and CDR2 SVGIG (reference sequence). In nucleotides, the CDR3 is TGTGCCCGGCGCCCGGAAGTCGGGGAGCTGTTTTTT. Protein product: CARRPEVGELFF.

This clonotype appeared many times. This chain connects TRBV5-5 to TRBJ2-2; D is unresolved. The V end was cut by 4 bases, the J end by 6 bases, with 7 bases between. The CDR3 runs to 12 residues. CDR1 and CDR2 from the germline V gene are SGHKS and YYEKEE (reference sequence). The CDR3 region has the DNA TGTGCCAGCAGCGGAAGGGCCGGGGAGCTGTTTTTT. This sequence encodes CASSGRAGELFF.

There are many counts of this clonotype. This CDR3 reads CSASSGVNYGYTF. The CDR3 nucleotides are TGCAGTGCTAGTTCGGGGGTTAACTATGGCTACACCTTC. V is TRBV20-1 and J is TRBJ1-2, with a tentative D call TRBD1 (5 bases). Germline CDR1 and CDR2: DFQATT and SNEGSKA (reference sequence). The V end was cut by 3 bases, the J end by 1 base, with 9 bases between. The CDR3 has 13 amino acids.

About this clonotype: Germline and junction disagree at one end, which may indicate a read error. The chain has TRBV9 and TRBJ2-2; no reliable D call. Germline CDR1 is SGDLS and CDR2 is YYNGEE. The length of the CDR3 is 18 residues. Here the CDR3 reads CDSSVATGLNPNTGELFF. CDR3 coding DNA: TGTGACAGCAGCGTAGCTACCGGGCTAAACCCGAACACAGGGGAGCTGTTTTTT.

This clonotype occurred many times. The CDR3 DNA follows: TGTGCCAGCAGCCAGGCCGGGGGGAACACTGAAGCTTTCTTT. This gives the protein CASSQAGGNTEAFF. V usage is TRBV3-1 and J usage is TRBJ1-1, with D perhaps matching TRBD1 (5 bases). CDR3 length: 14 amino acids. Trimming took 3 bases from V and 1 from J, leaving 9 bases between them. Germline values: CDR1 LGHDT, CDR2 YNNKEL (reference sequence). Drawing the rest from reference TRBV3-1 and TRBJ1-1, the complete variable domain is DTAVSQTPKYLVTQMGNDKSIKCEQNLGHDTMYWYKQDSKKFLKIMFSYNNKELIINETVPNRFSPKSPDKAHLNLHINSLELGDSAVYFCASSQAGGNTEAFFGQGTRLTVV.

This clonotype showed up many times. As DNA, the CDR3 is TGTGCCAGCAGTTACGCCGGAGGGGAATACAATGAGCAGTTCTTC. Protein: CASSYAGGEYNEQFF. This rearrangement joins TRBV6-5 to TRBJ2-1; tentatively, D is TRBD2 (6 bases). From germline, CDR1 is MNHEY and CDR2 SVGAGI. There are 15 residues in the CDR3. V lost 2 bases and J lost 4, with 12 bases in between.

This clonotype appeared many times. The V call is TRBV5-1, the J call TRBJ2-3, with 7 positions matching TRBD1. The CDR3 totals 17 residues. Germline lookup yields CDR1 SGHRS and CDR2 YFSETQ. V gave up 0 bases and J gave up 4 bases; unmatched junction bases: 11. The CDR3 coding sequence is TGCGCCAGCAGCTTGGCCCAGAGACAGGGTATCGCAGATACGCAGTATTTT. Encoded protein: CASSLAQRQGIADTQYF. Drawing the rest from reference TRBV5-1 and TRBJ2-3, the complete variable domain is KAGVTQTPRYLIKTRGQQVTLSCSPISGHRSVSWYQQTPGQGLQFLFEYFSETQRNKGNFPGRFSGRQFSNSRSEMNVSTLELGDSALYLCASSLAQRQGIADTQYFGPGTRLTVL.

This clonotype was recorded at least ten times. The genes are TRBV7-2 and TRBJ2-5; 7 nucleotides line up with TRBD2. The CDR3 spans 14 residues. The J segment lost 2 bases and the V segment lost 3 bases, leaving 3 bases of the junction unmatched. Per the germline V gene, CDR1 is SGHTA and CDR2 is FQGNSA. The CDR3 DNA reads TGTGCCAGCAGCTTTGCGGGAGTACAAGAGACCCAGTACTTC. Protein: CASSFAGVQETQYF.

This clonotype was seen at least ten times. The chain links TRBV5-1 to TRBJ2-7; the D call may be TRBD1 or TRBD2 (5 bases each). The CDR3 length is 13 residues. Germline V gene lookup returns CDR1 SGHRS and CDR2 YFSETQ. Trimming left V 0 bases short and J 2 bases short, with 6 bases between. Here the CDR3 DNA reads TGCGCCAGCAGCTTGGCGGGGCCCTACGAGCAGTACTTC. Translated, it gives CASSLAGPYEQYF.